This entry features one TCR beta chain sequence. The record originates from a study of blood T cells in healthy people across ages. Healthy Russian Caucasian donors spanned ages roughly 6 to 90 years. The CDR3 runs 14 residues. Germline CDR1 and CDR2: KGHSH and LQKENI. Alongside a J-beta primer mix, a sample-barcoded 5' primer served in a second PCR lasting roughly 6 to 11 cycles. Each cDNA molecule received a tag from a template-switch adaptor that had 12 random nucleotides. TCRdb passed the 5' RACE reads through MiXCR, listing each CDR3 protein once. This sample has fewer than 800,000 distinct CDR3 sequences; around 49% occur once, and the top ten carry 25% to 35%.

This chain joins TRBV18 and TRBJ2-7, with D maybe TRBD1 (6 bases). Gene TRBJ2-5 matches the end of the DNA better, so the J call may be wrong. This sequence was found in a woman between 55 and 75 years old in good health. The source material was blood. As DNA, the CDR3 is TGTGCCAGCTCACTAAACTCAGGGGAAGAGACCCAGTACTTC. It is translated as CASSLNSGEETQYF.